This is a list of T cell receptor beta chains from one sample in a study of glioma-infiltrating T cells after dendritic cell vaccination. Sequenced by immunoSEQ multiplex PCR; TCRdb stores in-frame clones only, minus some. The sample lists about 92,000 clones, 86% occurring once. Specimen: blood, collected before dendritic cell vaccination. Receptors originate from a human donor with glioblastoma. Both conserved end residues are part of each CDR3. A D gene is named only where the DNA matches it firmly. The size entry is marked missing in some rows and otherwise reads once, few, many or a size class.

J gene: TRBJ1-2; clone size: once; CDR3 length: 15; V gene: TRBV7-2; D gene: TRBD1; CDR3 DNA: TGTGCCAGCGCCCCCGCGACAGGGAGTAACTATGGCTACACCTTC; CDR3 protein: CASAPATGSNYGYTF
J gene: TRBJ2-3; clone size: -; CDR3 length: 16; V gene: TRBV2; D gene: TRBD1; CDR3 DNA: TGTGCCAGCAGCCTGGACAGGGCCATCCGCACAGATACGCAGTATTTT; CDR3 protein: CASSLDRAIRTDTQYF
J gene: TRBJ2-5; clone size: -; CDR3 length: 17; V gene: TRBV27; D gene: -; CDR3 DNA: TGTGCCAGCGCCCCAACGAGGATAGCGGATGTTCAAGAGACCCAGTACTTC; CDR3 protein: CASAPTRIADVQETQYF
J gene: TRBJ2-3; clone size: -; CDR3 length: 15; V gene: TRBV7-3; D gene: TRBD2; CDR3 DNA: TGTGCCAGCAGCCGGACTAGCGGATTGTCTGATACGCAGTATTTT; CDR3 protein: CASSRTSGLSDTQYF
J gene: TRBJ1-2; clone size: once; CDR3 length: 15; V gene: TRBV7-3; D gene: -; CDR3 DNA: TGTGCCAGCAGCTTAAGGGGGGTTGACGACTATGGCTACACCTTC; CDR3 protein: CASSLRGVDDYGYTF
J gene: TRBJ1-4; clone size: -; CDR3 length: 14; V gene: TRBV30; D gene: -; CDR3 DNA: TGTGCCTGGTGCCCAGGGTCTAGTTATGAAAAACTGTTTTTT; CDR3 protein: CAWCPGSSYEKLFF
J gene: TRBJ1-3; clone size: -; CDR3 length: 15; V gene: TRBV6-5; D gene: TRBD1; CDR3 DNA: TGTGCCAGCCGCCGTACAGGGGACCCGGGAAACACCATATATTTT; CDR3 protein: CASRRTGDPGNTIYF
J gene: TRBJ2-5; clone size: once; CDR3 length: 16; V gene: TRBV5-4; D gene: TRBD1; CDR3 DNA: TGTGCCAGCAGCGCCCGGGACAGGGGAGACCAAGAGACCCAGTACTTC; CDR3 protein: CASSARDRGDQETQYF
J gene: TRBJ1-1; clone size: -; CDR3 length: 13; V gene: TRBV29-1; D gene: -; CDR3 DNA: TGCAGCGTTGAGGCGGCGATGAACACTGAAGCTTTCTTT; CDR3 protein: CSVEAAMNTEAFF
J gene: TRBJ1-2; clone size: -; CDR3 length: 15; V gene: TRBV9; D gene: TRBD1; CDR3 DNA: TGTGCCAGCAGCAACCCGGGACAGGGGGCCTATGGCTACACCTTC; CDR3 protein: CASSNPGQGAYGYTF
J gene: TRBJ1-1; clone size: -; CDR3 length: 13; V gene: TRBV28; D gene: -; CDR3 DNA: TGTGCCAGCAGTTGGACTCAGGGGACGACTGCTTTCTTT; CDR3 protein: CASSWTQGTTAFF
J gene: TRBJ2-7; clone size: few; CDR3 length: 14; V gene: TRBV18; D gene: TRBD2; CDR3 DNA: TGTGCCAGCTCAGGGACGGTGGCGGGGGACGAGCAGTACTTC; CDR3 protein: CASSGTVAGDEQYF
J gene: TRBJ2-5; clone size: -; CDR3 length: 14; V gene: TRBV27; D gene: -; CDR3 DNA: TGTGCCAGCAGTCCCCCGGGATACCAAGAGACCCAGTACTTC; CDR3 protein: CASSPPGYQETQYF
J gene: TRBJ1-2; clone size: -; CDR3 length: 15; V gene: TRBV30; D gene: -; CDR3 DNA: TGTGCCTGGAAACGAGAAAGGGGATTTAACTATGGCTACACCTTC; CDR3 protein: CAWKRERGFNYGYTF
J gene: TRBJ2-5; clone size: -; CDR3 length: 12; V gene: TRBV5-1; D gene: -; CDR3 DNA: TGCGCCAGCAGCTTGGCTCAAGAGACCCAGTACTTC; CDR3 protein: CASSLAQETQYF
J gene: TRBJ2-2; clone size: -; CDR3 length: 16; V gene: TRBV5-6; D gene: -; CDR3 DNA: TGTGCCAGCAGTCGGCCGGGACTTCAGAACACCGGGGAGCTGTTTTTT; CDR3 protein: CASSRPGLQNTGELFF
J gene: TRBJ2-2; clone size: few; CDR3 length: 17; V gene: TRBV7-2; D gene: -; CDR3 DNA: TGTGCCAGCAGCTTAGCGGCCGGCCGTACTAAGACCGGGGAGCTGTTTTTT; CDR3 protein: CASSLAAGRTKTGELFF
J gene: TRBJ2-1; clone size: -; CDR3 length: 15; V gene: TRBV7-9; D gene: TRBD2; CDR3 DNA: TGTGCCAGCAGCCCCCTAGCGGGAGGGAACAATGAGCAGTTCTTC; CDR3 protein: CASSPLAGGNNEQFF
J gene: TRBJ2-7; clone size: -; CDR3 length: 15; V gene: TRBV6-5; D gene: TRBD2; CDR3 DNA: TGTGCCAGCAGTTACGGGACTAGCGGGATCTACGAGCAGTACTTC; CDR3 protein: CASSYGTSGIYEQYF
J gene: TRBJ2-1; clone size: -; CDR3 length: 16; V gene: TRBV19; D gene: -; CDR3 DNA: TGTGCCAGTAGTATAAAAGGGACACCTAGTTACAATGAGCAGTTCTTC; CDR3 protein: CASSIKGTPSYNEQFF
J gene: TRBJ1-2; clone size: -; CDR3 length: 14; V gene: TRBV6-1; D gene: TRBD1; CDR3 DNA: TGTGCCAGCAGTGAAGGGACAGGGGCGGATGGCTACACCTTC; CDR3 protein: CASSEGTGADGYTF
J gene: TRBJ1-3; clone size: -; CDR3 length: 15; V gene: TRBV7-2; D gene: -; CDR3 DNA: TGTGCCAGCAGCTCGGGACTGCGCTCTGGAAACACCATATATTTT; CDR3 protein: CASSSGLRSGNTIYF
J gene: TRBJ2-1; clone size: -; CDR3 length: 14; V gene: TRBV18; D gene: TRBD2; CDR3 DNA: TGTGCCAGCTCATCCCCGGGACTAGACAATGAGCAGTTCTTC; CDR3 protein: CASSSPGLDNEQFF